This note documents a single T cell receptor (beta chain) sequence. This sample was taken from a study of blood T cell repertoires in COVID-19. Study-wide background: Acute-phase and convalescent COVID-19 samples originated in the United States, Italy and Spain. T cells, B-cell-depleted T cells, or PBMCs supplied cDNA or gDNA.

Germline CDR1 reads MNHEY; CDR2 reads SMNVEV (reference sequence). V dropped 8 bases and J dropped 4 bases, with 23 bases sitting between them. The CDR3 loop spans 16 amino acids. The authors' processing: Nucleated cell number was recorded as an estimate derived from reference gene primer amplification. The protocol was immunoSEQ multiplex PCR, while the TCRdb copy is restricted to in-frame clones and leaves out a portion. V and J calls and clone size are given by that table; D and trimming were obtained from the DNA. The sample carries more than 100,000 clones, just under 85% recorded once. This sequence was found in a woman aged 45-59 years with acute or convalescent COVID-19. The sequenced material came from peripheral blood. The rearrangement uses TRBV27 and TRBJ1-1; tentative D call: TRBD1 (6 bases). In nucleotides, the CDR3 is TGTGCCAGCCGCGTTGTGGGGGCTCACTTGGGCACTGAAGCTTTCTTT. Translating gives CASRVVGAHLGTEAFF.